This note documents a single T cell receptor beta chain sequence. The clone's antigen remains unknown. This record comes from a study of T cells expressing NK-cell markers (dated by TCRdb to the early 2020s). Some background on the complete study: In sorted CD3+CD56+NKG2C+, CD3+CD56+NKG2C- and CD3+CD56-NKG2C+ T-cell subsets from eight donors, TCR beta-chain repertoires were profiled. Most of the eight sequenced donors were HCMV-seropositive and one was HCMV-seronegative. The study sequenced eight donors, all healthy volunteers chosen at random: three men and five women. Libraries were sequenced as 2 x 150 bp reads on Illumina HiSeq 2000/2500, MiSeq or NextSeq. The paper's findings and limits, for the study overall: Whether the expanded NKG2C-expressing T cell clones were specific for HCMV antigens remained unclear. Those dominant clonotypes were again the most abundant among CD3+CD56-NKG2C+ cells in a few donors, at roughly 25-60.1%. For 5 or 6 donors, the dominant CD3+CD56+NKG2C+ clonotypes were among the top 10 CD8+ clonotypes and accounted for 1.0-7.0% of CD8+ T cells.

TCRdb names Illumina HiSeq 2000 as the instrument used. TCR beta cDNA libraries were prepared using 5'RACE template switching, which introduced a universal primer site and unique molecular identifiers. Synthesis of cDNA was primed from the TCR beta constant segment and was followed by two consecutive PCR amplification steps. On the study's bioinformatics: MIGEC handled demultiplexing of the reads and grouping by UMI, while MiTCR was used to assemble and quantify clonotypes. To exclude erroneous sequences, any TCR cDNA sequence not supported by at least two reads was discarded. The tcR package was used for downstream repertoire analysis, and clonotypes were matched between fractions using CDR3 nucleotide sequence together with V segment. VDJmatch was used to annotate antigen specificity against VDJdb, with one amino acid substitution in CDR3 allowed. TCRdb reprocessed the reads, so every CDR3 protein sequence counts as one entry and DNA is not shown. The V and J calls and clone size are TCRdb's, not the authors'. This sample's table contains some 110,000 distinct CDR3 sequences. The ten largest clones add up to approximately 17% of the sample.

To determine HCMV serostatus, a commercial ELISA kit was used to detect HCMV-specific IgG in serum. Ficoll density gradient centrifugation was used to isolate peripheral blood mononuclear cells from blood. As encoded in the germline V gene, CDR1 is KGHDR while CDR2 is SFDVKD. The CDR3 goes from the cysteine to the phenylalanine over 20 residues. The protein alone is recorded here. The chain uses TRBV24-1 and TRBJ2-3; TCRdb picks TRBD2, but there is no DNA to check that call. This sequence was found in a woman between 18 and 69 years old in good health. Material for sequencing was blood T cells: a sorted CD56 or NKG2C T cell subset, CD4+ or CD8+ T cells, or bulk PBMC T cells (not recorded which). This receptor has the CDR3 CATSDFRLAGRPSNTDTQYF.